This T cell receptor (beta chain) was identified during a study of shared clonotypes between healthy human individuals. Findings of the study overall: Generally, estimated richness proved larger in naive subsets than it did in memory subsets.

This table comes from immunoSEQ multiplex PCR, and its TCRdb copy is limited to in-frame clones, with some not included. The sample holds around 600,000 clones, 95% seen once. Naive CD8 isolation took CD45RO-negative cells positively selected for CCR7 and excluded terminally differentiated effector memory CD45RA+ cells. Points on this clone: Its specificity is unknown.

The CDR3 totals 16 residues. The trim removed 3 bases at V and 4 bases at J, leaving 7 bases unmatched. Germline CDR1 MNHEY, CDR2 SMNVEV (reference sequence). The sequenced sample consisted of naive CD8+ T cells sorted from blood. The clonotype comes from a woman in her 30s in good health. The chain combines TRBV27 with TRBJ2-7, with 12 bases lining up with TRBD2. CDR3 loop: CASSFLLAGGPYEQYF. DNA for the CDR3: TGTGCCAGCAGTTTCTTGCTAGCGGGAGGGCCTTACGAGCAGTACTTC.